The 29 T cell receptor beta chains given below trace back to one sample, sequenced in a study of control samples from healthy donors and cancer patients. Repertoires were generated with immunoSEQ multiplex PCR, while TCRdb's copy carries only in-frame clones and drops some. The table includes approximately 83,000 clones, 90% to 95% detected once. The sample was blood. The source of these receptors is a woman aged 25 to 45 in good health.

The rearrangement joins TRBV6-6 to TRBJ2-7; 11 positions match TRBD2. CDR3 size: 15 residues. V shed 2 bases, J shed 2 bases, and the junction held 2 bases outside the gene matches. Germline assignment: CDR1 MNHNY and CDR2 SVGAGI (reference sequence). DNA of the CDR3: TGTGCCAGCAGTTACCGACTAGCGGGGACCTACGAGCAGTACTTC. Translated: CASSYRLAGTYEQYF.

CDR3 protein: CASSPWSSDTLNEQYF. CDR3 coding DNA: TGTGCCAGCTCACCATGGTCTAGCGACACCCTCAACGAGCAGTACTTC. The chain has TRBV18 and TRBJ2-7; a possible D gene is TRBD2 (6 bases). V lost 2 bases and J 5 bases, leaving 19 bases between the germline ends. This CDR3 comprises 16 residues. Germline V CDR1 and CDR2: KGHSH, LQKENI.

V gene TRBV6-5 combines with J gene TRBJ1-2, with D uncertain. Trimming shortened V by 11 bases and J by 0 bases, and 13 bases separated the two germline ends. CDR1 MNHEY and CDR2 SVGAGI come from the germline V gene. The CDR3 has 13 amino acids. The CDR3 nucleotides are TGTGCCGCTAGGCAGGTCGCTAACTATGGCTACACCTTC. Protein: CAARQVANYGYTF.

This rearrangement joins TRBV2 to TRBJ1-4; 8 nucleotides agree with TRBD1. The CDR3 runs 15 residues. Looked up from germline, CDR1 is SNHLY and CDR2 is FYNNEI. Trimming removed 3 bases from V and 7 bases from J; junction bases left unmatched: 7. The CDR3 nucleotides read TGTGCCAGCAGTGATAGGGCAGGGGGCGGTGAAAAACTGTTTTTT. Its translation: CASSDRAGGGEKLFF.

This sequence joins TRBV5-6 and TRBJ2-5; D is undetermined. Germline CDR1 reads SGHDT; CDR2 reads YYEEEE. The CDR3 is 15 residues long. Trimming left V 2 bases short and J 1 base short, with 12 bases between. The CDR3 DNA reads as TGTGCCAGCAGCTTTTCTGGGGTATTCCAAGAGACCCAGTACTTC. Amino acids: CASSFSGVFQETQYF.

CDR3 DNA sequence: TGTGCCAGCTCGTTCGACAGGGTCATTTCCTACGAGCAGTACTTC. This encodes CASSFDRVISYEQYF. The rearrangement links TRBV18 to TRBJ2-7; 7 nucleotides agree with TRBD1. The V segment lost 6 bases and the J segment 1 base; nucleotides outside the gene matches: 9. This CDR3 region has 15 residues. The germline CDR1 and CDR2 sequences are KGHSH and LQKENI.

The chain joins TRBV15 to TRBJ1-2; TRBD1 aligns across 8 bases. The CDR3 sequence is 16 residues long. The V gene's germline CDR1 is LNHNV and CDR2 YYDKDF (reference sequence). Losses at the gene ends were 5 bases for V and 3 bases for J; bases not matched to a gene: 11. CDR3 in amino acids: CATSGIDRGADYGYTF. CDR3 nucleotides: TGTGCCACCAGCGGAATAGACAGGGGAGCCGACTATGGCTACACCTTC.

The CDR3 region has the DNA TGCAGTGCTGACCTCGGTGAAAAACTGTTTTTT. Translation gives CSADLGEKLFF. The chain uses TRBV20-1 and TRBJ1-4; D unresolved. With 5 bases removed from V and 7 bases from J, the gap between germline ends came to 8 bases. Looked up from germline, CDR1 is DFQATT and CDR2 is SNEGSKA (reference sequence). The CDR3 extends over 11 amino acids.

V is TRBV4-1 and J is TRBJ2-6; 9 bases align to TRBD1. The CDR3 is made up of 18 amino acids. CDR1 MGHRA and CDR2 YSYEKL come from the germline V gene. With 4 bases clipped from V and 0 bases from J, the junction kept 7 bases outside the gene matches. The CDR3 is CASSPGQGWSSGANVLTF. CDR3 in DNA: TGCGCCAGCAGCCCCGGACAGGGGTGGAGCTCTGGGGCCAACGTCCTGACTTTC.

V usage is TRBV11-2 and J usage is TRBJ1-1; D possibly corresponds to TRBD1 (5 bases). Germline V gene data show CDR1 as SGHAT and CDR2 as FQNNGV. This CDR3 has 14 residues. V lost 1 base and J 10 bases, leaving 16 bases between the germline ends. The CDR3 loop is CASSLGYQGSTAFF. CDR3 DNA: TGTGCCAGCAGCTTAGGCTACCAGGGAAGCACAGCTTTCTTT.

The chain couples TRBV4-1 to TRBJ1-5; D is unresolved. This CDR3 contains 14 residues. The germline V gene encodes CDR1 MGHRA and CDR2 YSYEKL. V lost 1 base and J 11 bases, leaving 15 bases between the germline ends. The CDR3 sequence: CASSQVGGVEAQHF. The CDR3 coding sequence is TGCGCCAGCAGCCAAGTGGGCGGGGTCGAAGCCCAGCATTTT.

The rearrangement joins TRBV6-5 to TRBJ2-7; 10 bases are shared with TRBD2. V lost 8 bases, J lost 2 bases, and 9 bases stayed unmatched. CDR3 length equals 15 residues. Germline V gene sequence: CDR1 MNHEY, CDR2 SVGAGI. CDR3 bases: TGTGCCAGCTCGGAGACTAGCGGGCACCCCTACGAGCAGTACTTC. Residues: CASSETSGHPYEQYF.

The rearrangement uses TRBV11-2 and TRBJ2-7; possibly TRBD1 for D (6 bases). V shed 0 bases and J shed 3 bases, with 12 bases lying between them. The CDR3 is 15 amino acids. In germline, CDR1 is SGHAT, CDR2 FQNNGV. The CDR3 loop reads CASSLDEAGVYEQYF. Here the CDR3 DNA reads TGTGCCAGCAGCTTAGATGAGGCAGGGGTCTACGAGCAGTACTTC.

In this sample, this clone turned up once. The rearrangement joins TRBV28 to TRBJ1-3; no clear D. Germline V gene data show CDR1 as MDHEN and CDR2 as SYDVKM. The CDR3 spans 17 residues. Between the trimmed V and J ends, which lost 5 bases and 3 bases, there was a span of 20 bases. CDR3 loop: CASSPPVEATGGNTIYF. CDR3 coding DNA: TGTGCCAGCAGTCCCCCCGTGGAGGCGACGGGTGGAAACACCATATATTTT.

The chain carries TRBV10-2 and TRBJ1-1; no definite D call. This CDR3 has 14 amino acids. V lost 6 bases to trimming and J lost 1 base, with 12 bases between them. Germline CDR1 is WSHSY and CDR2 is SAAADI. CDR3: CASREGDGNTEAFF. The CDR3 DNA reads TGCGCCAGCAGAGAGGGCGACGGGAACACTGAAGCTTTCTTT.

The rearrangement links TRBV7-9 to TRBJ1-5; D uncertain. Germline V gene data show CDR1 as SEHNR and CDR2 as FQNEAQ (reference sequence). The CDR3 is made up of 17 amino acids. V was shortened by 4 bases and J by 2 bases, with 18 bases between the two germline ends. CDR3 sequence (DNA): TGTGCCAGCAGCTCTGACCGTGTGAGCATGGGCAATCAGCCCCAGCATTTT. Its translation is CASSSDRVSMGNQPQHF.

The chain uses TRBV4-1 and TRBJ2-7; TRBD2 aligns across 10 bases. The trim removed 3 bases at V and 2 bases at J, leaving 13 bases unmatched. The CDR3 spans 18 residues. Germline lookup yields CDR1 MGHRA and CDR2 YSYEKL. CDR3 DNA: TGCGCCAGCAGCCAGGGGGCGTCTAGCGGGAGCCTAACCTACGAGCAGTACTTC. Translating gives CASSQGASSGSLTYEQYF.

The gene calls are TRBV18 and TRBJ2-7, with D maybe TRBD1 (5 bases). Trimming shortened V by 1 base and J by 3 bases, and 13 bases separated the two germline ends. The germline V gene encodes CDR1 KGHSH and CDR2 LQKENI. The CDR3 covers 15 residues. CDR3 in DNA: TGTGCCAGCTCACCACTTTCGCAGGGCATCTACGAGCAGTACTTC. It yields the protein CASSPLSQGIYEQYF.

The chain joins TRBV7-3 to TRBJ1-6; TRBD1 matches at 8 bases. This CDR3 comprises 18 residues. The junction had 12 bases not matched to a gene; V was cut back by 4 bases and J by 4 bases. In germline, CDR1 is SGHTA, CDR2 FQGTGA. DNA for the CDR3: TGTGCCAGCAGCTCCCTCCGACCGGGACAGGTGTATAATTCACCCCTCCACTTT. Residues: CASSSLRPGQVYNSPLHF.

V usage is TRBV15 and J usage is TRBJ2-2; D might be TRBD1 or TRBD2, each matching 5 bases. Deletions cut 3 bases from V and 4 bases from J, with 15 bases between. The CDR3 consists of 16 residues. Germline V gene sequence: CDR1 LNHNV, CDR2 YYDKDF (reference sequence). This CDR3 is CATSSWGSGPTGELFF. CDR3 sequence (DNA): TGTGCCACCAGCAGTTGGGGGTCAGGGCCCACCGGGGAGCTGTTTTTT.

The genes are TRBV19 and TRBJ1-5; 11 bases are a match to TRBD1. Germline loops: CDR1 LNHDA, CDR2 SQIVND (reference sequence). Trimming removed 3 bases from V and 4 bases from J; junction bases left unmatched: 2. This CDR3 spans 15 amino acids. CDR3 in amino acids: CASSIGTGGNQPQHF. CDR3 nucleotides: TGTGCCAGTAGTATCGGGACAGGGGGGAATCAGCCCCAGCATTTT.

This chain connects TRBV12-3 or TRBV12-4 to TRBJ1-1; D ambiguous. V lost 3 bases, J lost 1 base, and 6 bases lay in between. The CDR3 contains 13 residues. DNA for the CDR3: TGTGCCAGCAGTTTCTATCAGAACACTGAAGCTTTCTTT. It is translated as CASSFYQNTEAFF.

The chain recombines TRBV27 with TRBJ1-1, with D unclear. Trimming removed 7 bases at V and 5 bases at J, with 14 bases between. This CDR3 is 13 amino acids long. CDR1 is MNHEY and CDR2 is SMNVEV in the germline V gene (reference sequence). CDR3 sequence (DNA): TGTGCCAGCACCCTTGGACGCGGTACTGAAGCTTTCTTT. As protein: CASTLGRGTEAFF.

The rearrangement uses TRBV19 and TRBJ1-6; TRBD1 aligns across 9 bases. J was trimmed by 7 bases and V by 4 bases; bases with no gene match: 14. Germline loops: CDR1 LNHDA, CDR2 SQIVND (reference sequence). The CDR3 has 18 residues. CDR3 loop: CASSTDPRQGVINSPLHF. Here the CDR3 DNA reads TGTGCCAGTAGTACCGACCCTCGACAGGGGGTAATCAATTCACCCCTCCACTTT.

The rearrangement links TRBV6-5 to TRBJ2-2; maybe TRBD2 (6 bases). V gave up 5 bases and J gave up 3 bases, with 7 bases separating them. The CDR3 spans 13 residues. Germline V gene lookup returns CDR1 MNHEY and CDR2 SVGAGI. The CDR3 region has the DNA TGTGCCAGCAGTCCGGGGGACACCGGGGAGCTGTTTTTT. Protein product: CASSPGDTGELFF.

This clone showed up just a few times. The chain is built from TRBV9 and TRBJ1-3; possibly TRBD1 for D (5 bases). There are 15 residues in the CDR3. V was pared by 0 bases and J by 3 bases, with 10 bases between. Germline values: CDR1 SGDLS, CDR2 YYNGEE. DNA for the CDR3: TGTGCCAGCAGCGTAGGAGTGGGGGATGGAAACACCATATATTTT. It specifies CASSVGVGDGNTIYF. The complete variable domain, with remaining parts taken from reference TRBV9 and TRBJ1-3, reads DSGVTQTPKHLITATGQRVTLRCSPRSGDLSVYWYQQSLDQGLQFLIQYYNGEERAKGNILERFSAQQFPDLHSELNLSSLELGDSALYFCASSVGVGDGNTIYFGEGSWLTVV.

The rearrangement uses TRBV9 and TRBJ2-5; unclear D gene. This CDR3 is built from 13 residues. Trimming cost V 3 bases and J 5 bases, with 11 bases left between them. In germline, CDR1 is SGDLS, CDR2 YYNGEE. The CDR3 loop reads CASSDGRGETQYF. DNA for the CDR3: TGTGCCAGCAGCGACGGTCGTGGCGAGACCCAGTACTTC.

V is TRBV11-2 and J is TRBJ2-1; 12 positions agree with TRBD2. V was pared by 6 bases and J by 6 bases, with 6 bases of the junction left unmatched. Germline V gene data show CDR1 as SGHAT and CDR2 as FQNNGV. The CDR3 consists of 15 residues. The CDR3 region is CASRQTSGSGNEQFF. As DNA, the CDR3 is TGTGCCAGCAGACAGACTAGCGGGAGTGGCAATGAGCAGTTCTTC.

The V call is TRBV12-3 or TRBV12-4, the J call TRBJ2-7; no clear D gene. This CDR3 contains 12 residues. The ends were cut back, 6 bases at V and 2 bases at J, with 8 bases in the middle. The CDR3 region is CASSKHPYEQYF. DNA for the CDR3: TGTGCCAGCAGCAAACACCCCTACGAGCAGTACTTC.